Following are 23 T cell receptor beta chains from one sample sequenced in a study of OX40 agonist ivuxolimab in advanced cancers. The assay was immunoSEQ multiplex PCR, and TCRdb's table has in-frame clones only and misses some. There are about 71,000 clones in the sample; 94% occur only once, and 15% to 19% lies in the top ten. Here the sequenced sample was CD4+ or CD8+ T cells sorted from blood, taken in a trial of the OX40 agonist ivuxolimab. The receptors stem from an adult with an advanced solid tumor such as melanoma, head and neck, liver or kidney cancer.

CDR3 in amino acids: CASRQGAYEQYF. Written as DNA, the CDR3 is TGTGCCAGCCGACAGGGGGCTTACGAGCAGTACTTC. The genes are TRBV6-5 and TRBJ2-7; 10 bases are a match to TRBD1. The trim removed 8 bases at V and 4 bases at J, leaving 2 bases unmatched. The germline V gene has CDR1 MNHEY and CDR2 SVGAGI. The CDR3 consists of 12 residues.

CDR3 amino acids: CASSLTNYGYTF. CDR3 DNA: TGTGCCAGCAGCTTGACGAACTATGGCTACACCTTC. The V call is TRBV7-2, the J call TRBJ1-2, with D unresolved. V was clipped by 3 bases and J by 2 bases, with 4 bases between them. This CDR3 is 12 amino acids long. Germline assignment: CDR1 SGHTA and CDR2 FQGNSA.

This CDR3 is CASSEGGTSGRGTYEQYF. CDR3 DNA: TGTGCCAGCAGCGAGGGAGGGACTAGCGGGAGGGGGACCTACGAGCAGTACTTC. The chain couples TRBV9 to TRBJ2-7, with 16 bases aligning to TRBD2. CDR3 length: 18 amino acids. After removal of 3 bases from V and 2 bases from J, the junction contained 8 bases not matched to a gene. Germline V lookup: CDR1 SGDLS, CDR2 YYNGEE.

The gene calls are TRBV5-1 and TRBJ1-1; 9 bases are shared with TRBD1. Trimming cost V 4 bases and J 5 bases; bases outside gene matches: 9. CDR1 is SGHRS and CDR2 is YFSETQ in the germline V gene. This CDR3 has 15 residues. The CDR3 protein is CASSPGDRALTEAFF. DNA for the CDR3: TGCGCCAGCAGCCCGGGGGACAGGGCTTTAACTGAAGCTTTCTTT.

In DNA, the CDR3 is TGTGCCAGCAGTGGGACAGGGCTAGGTCAGCCCCAGCATTTT. Translated, it gives CASSGTGLGQPQHF. V is TRBV25-1 and J is TRBJ1-5; TRBD1 agrees at 8 bases. The CDR3 covers 14 residues. After removal of 4 bases from V and 6 bases from J, the junction contained 5 bases not matched to a gene. Germline V gene sequence: CDR1 MGHDK, CDR2 SYGVNS.

This chain uses TRBV6-5 with TRBJ1-1; no clear D. The length of the CDR3 is 15 residues. From germline, CDR1 is MNHEY and CDR2 SVGAGI. V was shortened by 2 bases and J by 5 bases, with 15 bases between the two germline ends. The CDR3 reads CASSYPTLGGTEAFF. The CDR3 DNA is TGTGCCAGCAGTTACCCGACATTAGGAGGAACTGAAGCTTTCTTT.

This chain uses TRBV9 with TRBJ2-7; the D is unclear. V shed 3 bases and J shed 2 bases, with 12 bases lying between them. CDR3 length: 14 amino acids. Germline V gene lookup returns CDR1 SGDLS and CDR2 YYNGEE. CDR3 in DNA: TGTGCCAGCAGCGGGGGTAGCCTCACCTACGAGCAGTACTTC. Residues: CASSGGSLTYEQYF.

This chain connects TRBV29-1 to TRBJ1-1; no definite D call. V was pared by 3 bases and J by 0 bases, with 8 bases between. The CDR3 is 13 residues long. Germline V CDR1 and CDR2: SQVTM, ANQGSEA. The CDR3 nucleotides read TGCAGCGTTGATCACAGTTTGAACACTGAAGCTTTCTTT. This encodes CSVDHSLNTEAFF.

This chain joins TRBV9 and TRBJ2-5, with 10 positions matching TRBD2. Germline assignment: CDR1 SGDLS and CDR2 YYNGEE. This CDR3 has 15 residues. Trimming took 4 bases from V and 4 from J; bases not matched to a gene: 7. Here the CDR3 reads CASSRLAGAGETQYF. CDR3 sequence (DNA): TGTGCCAGCAGCAGGCTAGCGGGAGCAGGAGAGACCCAGTACTTC.

Here the CDR3 DNA reads TGTGCCAGCAGCCCCGTTCTTACGGGAGGCTACAATGAGCAGTTCTTC. Translation gives CASSPVLTGGYNEQFF. This sequence joins TRBV5-5 and TRBJ2-1, with 7 bases identical to TRBD2. The V segment lost 4 bases and the J segment 3 bases; nucleotides outside the gene matches: 10. From germline, CDR1 is SGHKS and CDR2 YYEKEE (reference sequence). The length of the CDR3 is 16 residues. Looking up the rest from reference TRBV5-5 and TRBJ2-1 gives the full variable domain: DAGVTQSPTHLIKTRGQQVTLRCSPISGHKSVSWYQQVLGQGPQFIFQYYEKEERGRGNFPDRFSARQFPNYSSELNVNALLLGDSALYLCASSPVLTGGYNEQFFGPGTRLTVL.

The genes are TRBV4-1 and TRBJ2-1; 8 nucleotides align to TRBD2. CDR3 size: 15 residues. After removal of 4 bases from V and 2 bases from J, the junction contained 4 bases not matched to a gene. CDR1 MGHRA and CDR2 YSYEKL come from the germline V gene. CDR3 amino acids: CASSRTSGPYNEQFF. In DNA, the CDR3 is TGCGCCAGCAGCCGAACTAGCGGACCCTACAATGAGCAGTTCTTC.

This rearrangement joins TRBV27 to TRBJ1-2; D may be TRBD1 (6 bases). From germline, CDR1 is MNHEY and CDR2 SMNVEV (reference sequence). V lost 2 bases and J lost 6, with 7 bases in between. This CDR3 spans 12 amino acids. CDR3 DNA: TGTGCCAGCAGTTTAGGGGGCGATGGCTACACCTTC. This gives the protein CASSLGGDGYTF.

The chain is built from TRBV4-3 and TRBJ2-2, with D possibly matching TRBD2 (5 bases). The CDR3 contains 16 residues. The germline CDR1 and CDR2 sequences are LGHNA and YSLEER. V was trimmed by 2 bases and J by 4 bases, leaving 14 bases between them. DNA of the CDR3: TGCGCCAGCAGCCAACTTAGGAGAGGACTCACCGGGGAGCTGTTTTTT. As protein: CASSQLRRGLTGELFF.

This clone was detected once. The genes are TRBV9 and TRBJ1-1, with 9 nucleotides matching TRBD1. The CDR3 covers 17 residues. The ends lost 2 bases at V and 1 base at J; junction bases unmatched: 9. The germline V gene has CDR1 SGDLS and CDR2 YYNGEE. The CDR3 region has the DNA TGTGCCAGCAGCGTCCGGGACAGGGACCGTGCGAACACTGAAGCTTTCTTT. It specifies CASSVRDRDRANTEAFF. The full variable domain, completed using reference TRBV9 and TRBJ1-1, is DSGVTQTPKHLITATGQRVTLRCSPRSGDLSVYWYQQSLDQGLQFLIQYYNGEERAKGNILERFSAQQFPDLHSELNLSSLELGDSALYFCASSVRDRDRANTEAFFGQGTRLTVV.

J is TRBJ1-2 and V is TRBV4-1, with D possibly TRBD1 on 6 matching bases. The ends were cut back, 8 bases at V and 4 bases at J, with 32 bases in the middle. The CDR3 loop spans 19 amino acids. In germline, CDR1 is MGHRA, CDR2 YSYEKL. The CDR3 here is CASLGSGSGLGGSGYGYTF. The CDR3 DNA follows: TGCGCCAGCCTTGGTAGCGGGTCGGGGTTGGGGGGCAGTGGCTATGGCTACACCTTC.

This chain joins TRBV28 and TRBJ1-5; D is unresolved. Germline CDR1 and CDR2: MDHEN and SYDVKM. V lost 3 bases, J lost 2 bases, and 14 bases lay in between. The CDR3 runs 16 residues. This CDR3 reads CASSLLWVPGNQPQHF. CDR3 coding DNA: TGTGCCAGCAGTTTGCTGTGGGTCCCTGGCAATCAGCCCCAGCATTTT.

This clone occurred once. V usage is TRBV4-2 and J usage is TRBJ2-5, with 11 bases aligning to TRBD1. Germline V gene lookup returns CDR1 LGHNA and CDR2 YNFKEQ. The J segment lost 2 bases and the V segment lost 4 bases, leaving 24 bases of the junction unmatched. The CDR3 has 22 residues. The CDR3 sequence: CASSPRGQGETSAYLGQETQYF. In nucleotides, the CDR3 is TGTGCCAGCAGCCCGAGGGGACAGGGGGAAACTTCGGCTTACTTGGGTCAAGAGACCCAGTACTTC.

V gene TRBV4-1 combines with J gene TRBJ2-7; perhaps D is TRBD1 or TRBD2 (5 bases each). The CDR3 has 15 amino acids. Trimming removed 5 bases at V and 3 bases at J, with 17 bases between. Germline V gene sequence: CDR1 MGHRA, CDR2 YSYEKL. In DNA form, the CDR3 reads TGCGCCAGCAGCGGGTTGTCGGGACCTCACTACGAGCAGTACTTC. It yields the protein CASSGLSGPHYEQYF.

The rearrangement joins TRBV4-1 to TRBJ2-7, with D perhaps being TRBD1 or TRBD2 (5 bases each). This CDR3 is 14 amino acids long. With 5 bases removed from V and 6 bases from J, the gap between germline ends came to 17 bases. Germline V lookup: CDR1 MGHRA, CDR2 YSYEKL. This CDR3 reads CASSYPGLLAEQYF. In DNA, the CDR3 is TGCGCCAGCAGCTATCCAGGGCTGCTAGCCGAGCAGTACTTC.

The J gene is TRBJ2-7, the V gene TRBV5-4, with a possible D match to TRBD2 (5 bases). Trimming took 4 bases from V and 0 from J, leaving 8 bases between them. This CDR3 has 13 residues. The germline CDR1 and CDR2 sequences are SGHNT and YYREEE (reference sequence). DNA for the CDR3: TGTGCCAGCAGCATGGACTTCTCCTACGAGCAGTACTTC. Translating it yields CASSMDFSYEQYF.

The chain carries TRBV19 and TRBJ2-3, with D maybe TRBD1 (6 bases). V was trimmed by 4 bases and J by 4 bases, leaving 15 bases between them. The germline V gene encodes CDR1 LNHDA and CDR2 SQIVND (reference sequence). The CDR3 contains 15 residues. CDR3 DNA sequence: TGTGCCAGTAGTAAGGGGGATGGGGACCCAGATACGCAGTATTTT. This sequence encodes CASSKGDGDPDTQYF.

The V call is TRBV6-6, the J call TRBJ2-7; 8 nucleotides match TRBD1. The germline gives CDR1 MNHNY, CDR2 SVGAGI (reference sequence). The CDR3 is 15 residues long. The trim removed 7 bases at V and 2 bases at J, leaving 10 bases unmatched. CDR3 in DNA: TGTGCCAGCACCCCACAGGGGGGTCCTACCTACGAGCAGTACTTC. This sequence encodes CASTPQGGPTYEQYF.

The V and J genes are TRBV7-9 and TRBJ2-3, with D possibly matching TRBD2 (6 bases). The CDR3 has 17 residues. Trimming shortened V by 5 bases and J by 0 bases, and 18 bases separated the two germline ends. Germline CDR1 SEHNR, CDR2 FQNEAQ (reference sequence). The CDR3 protein is CASSPARGSPSTDTQYF. The CDR3 coding sequence is TGTGCCAGCAGCCCCGCTCGGGGGTCGCCTAGCACAGATACGCAGTATTTT.